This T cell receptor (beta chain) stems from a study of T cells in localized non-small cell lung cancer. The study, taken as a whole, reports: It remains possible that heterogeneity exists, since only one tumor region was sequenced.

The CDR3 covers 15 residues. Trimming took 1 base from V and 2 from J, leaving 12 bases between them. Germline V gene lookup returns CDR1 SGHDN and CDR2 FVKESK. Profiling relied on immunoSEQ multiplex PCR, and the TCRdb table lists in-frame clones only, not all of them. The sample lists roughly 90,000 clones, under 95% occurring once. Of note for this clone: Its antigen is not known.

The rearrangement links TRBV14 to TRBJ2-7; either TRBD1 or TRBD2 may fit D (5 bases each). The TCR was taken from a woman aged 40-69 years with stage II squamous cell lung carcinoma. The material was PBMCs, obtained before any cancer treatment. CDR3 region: CASSQGQGVAYEQYF. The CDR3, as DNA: TGTGCCAGCAGCCAAGGGCAGGGAGTGGCCTACGAGCAGTACTTC.